A selection of T cell receptor beta chains follows, all from one sample in a study of Ad26.COV2.S vaccination and SARS-CoV-2 variants. The protocol was immunoSEQ multiplex PCR, while the TCRdb copy is restricted to in-frame clones and leaves out a portion. The sample consists of under 400,000 clones, around 86% of them appearing once. Here the sequenced sample was peripheral blood, taken in a trial of Ad26.COV2.S vaccine versus placebo. The receptors were sampled from a person aged 18-65 years who received the Ad26.COV2.S COVID-19 vaccine or a placebo. Both conserved end residues are part of each CDR3. The D gene is left open where the match is weak. The size entry is marked missing in some rows and otherwise reads once, few, many or a size class.

.,TRBD1,TRBV4-1,TRBJ2-7,CASSHPGQGQYEQYF,TGCGCCAGCAGCCACCCGGGACAGGGACAATACGAGCAGTACTTC
.,.,TRBV7-2,TRBJ2-3,CASSLWGGDTDTQYF,TGTGCCAGCAGCTTGTGGGGGGGCGACACAGATACGCAGTATTTT
.,.,TRBV5-6,TRBJ2-3,CASSFRGVTQYF,TGTGCCAGCAGCTTCCGTGGGGTTACGCAGTATTTT
.,TRBD2,TRBV18,TRBJ2-1,CASSPPLSGGVNYEQFF,TGTGCCAGTTCACCACCACTGAGCGGGGGGGTAAACTATGAGCAGTTCTTC
.,.,TRBV5-1,TRBJ1-1,CASSLSRDTEAFF,TGCGCCAGCAGCTTGAGTAGGGACACTGAAGCTTTCTTT
.,.,TRBV10-1,TRBJ1-1,CVPGCGGTEAFF,TGCGTCCCTGGCTGCGGGGGCACTGAAGCTTTCTTT
.,.,TRBV6-5,TRBJ2-6,CASSVGPPGANVLTF,TGTGCCAGCAGCGTGGGGCCCCCTGGGGCCAACGTCCTGACTTTC
few,TRBD1,TRBV19,TRBJ2-7,CASSNTGDEQYF,TGTGCCAGTAGTAACACAGGGGACGAGCAGTACTTC
.,.,TRBV4-1,TRBJ1-2,CASSQDALYGYTF,TGCGCCAGCAGCCAAGATGCCCTCTATGGCTACACCTTC
.,.,TRBV6-6,TRBJ2-2,CASSLTDPGQSPKANTGELFF,TGTGCCAGCAGCCTTACCGATCCAGGACAGAGCCCTAAGGCCAACACCGGGGAGCTGTTTTTT
.,.,TRBV4-2,TRBJ1-1,CASSHGWAGAFF,TGTGCCAGCAGCCATGGTTGGGCCGGAGCTTTCTTT
.,.,TRBV7-9,TRBJ1-5,CASSQTLDSQPQHF,TGTGCCAGCAGCCAGACCCTTGACAGCCAGCCCCAGCATTTT
.,.,TRBV12-3/TRBV12-4,TRBJ1-1,CASSFDRNTEAFF,TGTGCCAGCAGTTTCGACAGGAACACTGAAGCTTTCTTT
.,TRBD1,TRBV5-4,TRBJ1-1,CASSSDLTGAPGTEAFF,TGTGCCAGCAGCTCGGACCTAACAGGGGCCCCCGGCACTGAAGCTTTCTTT
.,.,TRBV6-6,TRBJ2-7,CASSYPGVSTYEQYF,TGTGCCAGCAGTTACCCGGGGGTATCCACCTACGAGCAGTACTTC
.,TRBD1,TRBV18,TRBJ2-6,CASSPTGSGANVLTF,TGTGCCAGCTCACCGACAGGGTCTGGGGCCAACGTCCTGACTTTC
.,.,TRBV18,TRBJ1-2,CASSPDGFYGYTF,TGTGCCAGCTCACCCGACGGATTCTATGGCTACACCTTC
.,TRBD1,TRBV27,TRBJ1-5,CASRPGTGVQPQHF,TGTGCCAGCAGACCCGGGACAGGGGTGCAGCCCCAGCATTTT
.,.,TRBV6-5,TRBJ1-1,CASREDGRRAEAFF,TGTGCCAGCAGGGAGGACGGCAGGCGGGCTGAAGCTTTCTTT
.,.,TRBV7-9,TRBJ1-5,CASSAWEGQPQHF,TGTGCCAGCAGCGCGTGGGAGGGGCAGCCCCAGCATTTT
.,.,TRBV29-1,TRBJ2-2,CSVSTIWNRGSNTGELFF,TGCAGCGTTAGTACGATCTGGAACAGAGGTAGCAACACCGGGGAGCTGTTTTTT
.,.,TRBV6-5,TRBJ2-7,CAAAGTSYEQYF,TGTGCCGCCGCAGGGACATCCTACGAGCAGTACTTC
.,TRBD1,TRBV4-1,TRBJ2-1,CASSPADRGPLSYNEQFF,TGCGCCAGCAGCCCCGCGGACAGGGGGCCCCTCTCCTACAATGAGCAGTTCTTC
few,TRBD1,TRBV7-3,TRBJ2-5,CASSTEGQPGETQYF,TGTGCCAGCAGCACCGAGGGACAGCCTGGGGAGACCCAGTACTTC
.,.,TRBV2,TRBJ2-5,CASSDSGGYQETQYF,TGTGCCAGCAGCGATAGCGGTGGGTACCAAGAGACCCAGTACTTC
.,TRBD1,TRBV29-1,TRBJ1-6,CSVRAGTGSSPLHF,TGCAGCGTACGGGCCGGGACAGGGAGTTCACCCCTCCACTTT
.,.,TRBV6-5,TRBJ1-3,CASRSSRNTIYF,TGTGCCAGCAGATCGTCGAGAAACACCATATATTTT
.,TRBD2,TRBV3-1/TRBV3-2,TRBJ2-5,CASSQDFSGAETQYF,TGTGCCAGCAGCCAAGATTTTAGCGGGGCGGAGACCCAGTACTTC
.,TRBD1,TRBV6-1,TRBJ1-2,CASSEHRGYGYTF,TGTGCCAGCAGTGAGCACAGGGGTTATGGCTACACCTTC
.,TRBD2,TRBV7-2,TRBJ2-5,CASSGGAGGPIETQYF,TGTGCCAGCAGCGGGGGAGCGGGGGGGCCGATTGAGACCCAGTACTTC
.,TRBD2,TRBV11-3,TRBJ2-7,CASSTHPTSGGREQYF,TGTGCCAGCAGCACCCATCCGACTAGCGGGGGAAGAGAGCAGTACTTC
.,.,TRBV12-3/TRBV12-4,TRBJ2-1,CASSSRPVDEQFF,TGTGCCAGCAGTTCCCGACCAGTAGATGAGCAGTTCTTC
.,.,TRBV18,TRBJ1-1,CASSPDSLEAFF,TGTGCCAGCTCACCGGACAGCCTTGAAGCTTTCTTT
.,.,TRBV27,TRBJ2-7,CASSLVGQSYEQYF,TGTGCCAGCAGTTTAGTTGGACAGTCCTACGAGCAGTACTTC
.,.,TRBV7-3,TRBJ1-1,CASSLTGGTTEAFF,TGTGCCAGCAGCTTAACGGGGGGGACCACTGAAGCTTTCTTT
.,.,TRBV6-5,TRBJ1-6,CASRRTNSPLHF,TGTGCCAGCAGGAGAACTAATTCACCCCTCCACTTT
.,.,TRBV7-9,TRBJ1-1,CASSLILTEAFF,TGTGCCAGCAGCTTAATTCTAACTGAAGCTTTCTTT
.,.,TRBV4-1,TRBJ1-1,CASSQESGDNTEAFF,TGCGCCAGCAGCCAGGAGTCGGGGGACAACACTGAAGCTTTCTTT
.,.,TRBV3-1/TRBV3-2,TRBJ1-1,CASSQGVSGGVTEAFF,TGTGCCAGCAGCCAAGGGGTCTCCGGGGGGGTAACTGAAGCTTTCTTT
.,.,TRBV4-1,TRBJ1-5,CASSQEAGFYNQPQHF,TGCGCCAGCAGCCAAGAAGCAGGGTTTTACAATCAGCCCCAGCATTTT
.,.,TRBV5-1,TRBJ1-2,CASSPSGGGYGYTF,TGCGCCAGCAGCCCCAGCGGGGGTGGCTATGGCTACACCTTC
.,TRBD2,TRBV7-9,TRBJ2-7,CASNPGLAGEQYF,TGTGCCAGCAACCCGGGACTAGCGGGGGAGCAGTACTTC
.,.,TRBV29-1,TRBJ2-7,CSASPGTYEQYF,TGCAGCGCTAGCCCAGGGACCTACGAGCAGTACTTC
once,TRBD1,TRBV4-1,TRBJ1-6,CASSQERGQGYSPLHF,TGCGCCAGCAGCCAAGAGAGGGGACAGGGTTATTCACCCCTCCACTTT
.,.,TRBV27,TRBJ2-7,CASSGLGTADRGEQYF,TGTGCCAGCAGTGGCCTTGGGACTGCCGACCGGGGCGAGCAGTACTTC
.,TRBD1,TRBV6-5,TRBJ1-1,CASRDREVVGAFF,TGTGCCAGCCGAGACAGGGAGGTTGTTGGAGCTTTCTTT
once,.,TRBV4-2,TRBJ1-2,CASSQNLLLGGRGYTF,TGTGCCAGCAGCCAAAACCTCCTGCTCGGGGGGCGAGGCTACACCTTC
.,TRBD2,TRBV7-3,TRBJ2-3,CASSLFPAGGTDTQYF,TGTGCCAGCAGCTTATTCCCGGCGGGGGGAACAGATACGCAGTATTTT
.,.,TRBV9,TRBJ1-2,CASSPPQGSGYTF,TGTGCCAGCAGCCCCCCACAGGGATCGGGCTACACCTTC